The clone carrying this T cell receptor (beta chain) was recorded a few times. Its antigen is unknown. The sample is drawn from a study of blood T cells in healthy people across ages. CDR3 length: 12 amino acids. The V gene's germline CDR1 is SQVTM and CDR2 ANQGSEA. Overall study results and limits: With unsorted PBMCs, a conclusive comparison of naive versus antigen-experienced cells was not possible.

The amount of total RNA extracted per sample was at least 5.5 micrograms. For the second PCR, which ran for about 7 to 11 cycles, a sample-barcoded 5' primer and a J-beta primer mix were used. Each CDR3 protein gets one entry after TCRdb re-called the 5' RACE reads with MiXCR. The table shows roughly 1.5 million distinct CDR3 sequences, with less than 45% occurring only once. The sample taken for sequencing was blood. This TCR derives from a young woman in good health. The gene calls are TRBV29-1 and TRBJ2-5; D assignment may be TRBD1 or TRBD2 (5 bases each). The CDR3 DNA reads as TGCAGTCCGTCTAGCAGGGAAGAGACCCAGTACTTC. Translated, it gives CSPSSREETQYF.